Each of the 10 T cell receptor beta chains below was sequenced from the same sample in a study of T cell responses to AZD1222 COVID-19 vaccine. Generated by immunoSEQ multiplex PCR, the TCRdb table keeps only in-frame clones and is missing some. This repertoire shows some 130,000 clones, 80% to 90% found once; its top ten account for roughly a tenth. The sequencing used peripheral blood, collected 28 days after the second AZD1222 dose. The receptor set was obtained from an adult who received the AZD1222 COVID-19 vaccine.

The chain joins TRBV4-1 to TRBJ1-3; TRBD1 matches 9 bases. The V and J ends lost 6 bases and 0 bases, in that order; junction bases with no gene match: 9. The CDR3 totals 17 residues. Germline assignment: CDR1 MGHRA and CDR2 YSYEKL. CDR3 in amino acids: CASSRGQGLSSGNTIYF. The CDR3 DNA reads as TGCGCCAGCAGTCGCGGACAGGGGTTGAGCTCTGGAAACACCATATATTTT.

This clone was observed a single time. CDR3 region: CASRVGAYTEAFF. CDR3 DNA: TGTGCCAGCAGAGTAGGTGCCTACACTGAAGCTTTCTTT. This chain links TRBV7-9 with TRBJ1-1; D uncertain. V lost 6 bases and J 3 bases, leaving 11 bases between the germline ends. This CDR3 has 13 residues. CDR1 and CDR2 (germline): SEHNR, FQNEAQ (reference sequence).

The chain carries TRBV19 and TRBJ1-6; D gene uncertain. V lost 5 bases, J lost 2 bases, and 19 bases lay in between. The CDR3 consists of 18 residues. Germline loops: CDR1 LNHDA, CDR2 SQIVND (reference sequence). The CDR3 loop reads CASSGDLGRRPYNSPLHF. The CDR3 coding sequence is TGTGCCAGTAGTGGTGATTTGGGCAGGCGGCCCTATAATTCACCCCTCCACTTT.

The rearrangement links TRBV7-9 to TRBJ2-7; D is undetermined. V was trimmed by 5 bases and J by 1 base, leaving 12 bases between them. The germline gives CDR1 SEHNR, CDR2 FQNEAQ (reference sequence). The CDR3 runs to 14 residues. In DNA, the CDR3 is TGTGCCAGCAGCCCTTCTGAGGCTTCCTACGAGCAGTACTTC. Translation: CASSPSEASYEQYF.

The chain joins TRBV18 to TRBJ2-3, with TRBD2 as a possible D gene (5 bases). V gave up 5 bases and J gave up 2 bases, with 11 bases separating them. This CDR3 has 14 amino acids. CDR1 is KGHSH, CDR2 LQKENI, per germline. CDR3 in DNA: TGTGCCAGCTCATTAGGAGCGGTCACAGATACGCAGTATTTT. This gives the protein CASSLGAVTDTQYF.

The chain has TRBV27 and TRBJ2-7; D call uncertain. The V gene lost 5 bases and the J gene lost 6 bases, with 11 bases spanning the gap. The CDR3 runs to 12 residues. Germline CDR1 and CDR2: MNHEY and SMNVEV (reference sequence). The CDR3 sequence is CASSESQGEQYF. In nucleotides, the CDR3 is TGTGCCAGCAGTGAATCACAAGGCGAGCAGTACTTC.

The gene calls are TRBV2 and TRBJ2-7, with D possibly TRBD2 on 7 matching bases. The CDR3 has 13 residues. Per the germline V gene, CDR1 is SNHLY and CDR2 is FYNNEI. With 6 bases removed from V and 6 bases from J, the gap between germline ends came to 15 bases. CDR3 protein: CASRGGALGEQYF. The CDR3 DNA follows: TGTGCCAGCAGGGGGGGGGCACTAGGCGAGCAGTACTTC.

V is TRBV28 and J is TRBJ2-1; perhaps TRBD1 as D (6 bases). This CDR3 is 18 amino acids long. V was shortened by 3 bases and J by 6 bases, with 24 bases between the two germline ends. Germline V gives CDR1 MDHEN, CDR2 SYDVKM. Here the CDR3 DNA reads TGTGCCAGCAGTTTCCCCCCCCCGGGACACGACCCGGGCAATGAGCAGTTCTTC. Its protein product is CASSFPPPGHDPGNEQFF.

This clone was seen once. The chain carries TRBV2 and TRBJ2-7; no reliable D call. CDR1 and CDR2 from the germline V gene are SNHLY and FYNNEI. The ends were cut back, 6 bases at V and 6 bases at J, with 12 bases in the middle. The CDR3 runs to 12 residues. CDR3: CASSHTISEQYF. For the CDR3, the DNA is TGTGCCAGCAGCCACACTATTTCCGAGCAGTACTTC.

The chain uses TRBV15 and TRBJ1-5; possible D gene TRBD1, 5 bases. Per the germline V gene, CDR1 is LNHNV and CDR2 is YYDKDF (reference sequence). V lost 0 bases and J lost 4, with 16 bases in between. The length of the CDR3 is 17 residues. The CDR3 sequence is CATSRDPPGRGNQPQHF. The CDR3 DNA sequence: TGTGCCACCAGCAGAGACCCTCCGGGACGGGGAAATCAGCCCCAGCATTTT.